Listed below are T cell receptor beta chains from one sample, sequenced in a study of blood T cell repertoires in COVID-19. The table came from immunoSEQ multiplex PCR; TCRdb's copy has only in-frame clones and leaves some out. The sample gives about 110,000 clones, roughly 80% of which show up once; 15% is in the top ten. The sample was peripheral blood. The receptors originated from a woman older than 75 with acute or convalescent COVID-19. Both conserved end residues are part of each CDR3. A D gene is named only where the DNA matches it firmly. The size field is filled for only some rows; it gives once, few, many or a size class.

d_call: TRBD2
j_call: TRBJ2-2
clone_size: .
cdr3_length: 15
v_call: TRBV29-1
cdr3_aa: CSVVGIAGVVGELFF
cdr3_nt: TGCAGCGTGGTGGGGATAGCGGGAGTTGTCGGGGAGCTGTTTTTT

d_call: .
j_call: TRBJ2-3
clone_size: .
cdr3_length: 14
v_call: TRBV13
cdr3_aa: CASSFPGQTDTQYF
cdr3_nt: TGTGCCAGCAGCTTCCCTGGGCAGACAGATACGCAGTATTTT

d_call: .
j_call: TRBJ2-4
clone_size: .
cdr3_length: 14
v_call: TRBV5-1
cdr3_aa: CASSVGGSGNIQYF
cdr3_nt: TGCGCCAGCAGCGTAGGGGGTTCGGGAAACATTCAGTACTTC

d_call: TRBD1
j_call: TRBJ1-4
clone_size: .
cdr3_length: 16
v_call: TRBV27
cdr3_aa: CASSPLDRGRSEKLFF
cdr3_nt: TGTGCCAGCAGTCCCCTGGACAGGGGGCGAAGTGAAAAACTGTTTTTT

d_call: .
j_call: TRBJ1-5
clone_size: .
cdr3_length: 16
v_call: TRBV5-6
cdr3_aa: CASSLRGGPSNQPQHF
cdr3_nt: TGTGCCAGCAGCTTAAGAGGGGGTCCTAGCAATCAGCCCCAGCATTTT

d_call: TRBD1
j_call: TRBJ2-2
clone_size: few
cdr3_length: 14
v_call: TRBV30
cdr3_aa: CAWRGDRNTGELFF
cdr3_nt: TGTGCCTGGAGGGGGGACAGAAACACCGGGGAGCTGTTTTTT

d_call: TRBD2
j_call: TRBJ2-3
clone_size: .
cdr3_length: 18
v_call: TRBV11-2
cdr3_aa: CASSLGRTSGGSTDTQYF
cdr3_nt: TGTGCCAGCAGCTTAGGCAGGACTAGCGGGGGTAGCACAGATACGCAGTATTTT

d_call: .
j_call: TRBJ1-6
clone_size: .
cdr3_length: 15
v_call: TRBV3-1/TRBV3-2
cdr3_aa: CASSQIGAWGSPLHF
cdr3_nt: TGTGCCAGCAGCCAAATAGGGGCGTGGGGTTCACCCCTCCACTTT

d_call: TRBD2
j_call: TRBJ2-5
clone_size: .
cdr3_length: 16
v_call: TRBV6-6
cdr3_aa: CASNGGPGLAEETQYF
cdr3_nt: TGTGCCAGCAACGGCGGTCCGGGACTAGCGGAAGAGACCCAGTACTTC

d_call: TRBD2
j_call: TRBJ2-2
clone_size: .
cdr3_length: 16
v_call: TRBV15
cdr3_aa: CATRSGGAANTGELFF
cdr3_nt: TGTGCCACCCGCTCGGGGGGTGCAGCGAACACCGGGGAGCTGTTTTTT

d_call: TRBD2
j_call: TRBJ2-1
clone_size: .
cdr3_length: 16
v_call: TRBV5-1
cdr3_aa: CASSLTIGGRANEQFF
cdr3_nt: TGCGCCAGCAGCTTGACCATAGGCGGGAGGGCCAATGAGCAGTTCTTC

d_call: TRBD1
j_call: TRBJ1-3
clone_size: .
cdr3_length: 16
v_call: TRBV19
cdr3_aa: CASSSRDRGSLHTIYF
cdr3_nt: TGTGCCAGTAGTTCCCGGGACAGGGGATCTTTGCACACCATATATTTT

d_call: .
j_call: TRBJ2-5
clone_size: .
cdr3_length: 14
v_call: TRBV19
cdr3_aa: CASSISSFRETQYF
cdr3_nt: TGTGCCAGTAGTATTTCAAGCTTTCGGGAGACCCAGTACTTC

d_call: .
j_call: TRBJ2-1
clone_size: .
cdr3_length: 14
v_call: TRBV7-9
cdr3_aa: CASSPLGVYNEQFF
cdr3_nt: TGTGCCAGCAGCCCCCTTGGAGTCTACAATGAGCAGTTCTTC

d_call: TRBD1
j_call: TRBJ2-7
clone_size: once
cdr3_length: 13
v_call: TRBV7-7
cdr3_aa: CASSTTGVGEQYF
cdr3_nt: TGTGCCAGCAGTACGACAGGGGTGGGCGAGCAGTACTTC

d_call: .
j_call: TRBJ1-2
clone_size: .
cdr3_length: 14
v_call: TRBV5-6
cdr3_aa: CASSLDDGNYGYTF
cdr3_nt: TGTGCCAGCAGCTTGGACGACGGGAACTATGGCTACACCTTC

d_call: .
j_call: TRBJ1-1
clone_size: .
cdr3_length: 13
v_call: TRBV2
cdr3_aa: CASRRRSTTEAFF
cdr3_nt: TGTGCCAGCAGGCGGCGAAGTACCACTGAAGCTTTCTTT

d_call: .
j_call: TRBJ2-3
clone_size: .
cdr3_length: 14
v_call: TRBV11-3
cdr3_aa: CASSLGGALDTQYF
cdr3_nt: TGTGCCAGCAGCTTAGGGGGAGCTCTAGATACGCAGTATTTT

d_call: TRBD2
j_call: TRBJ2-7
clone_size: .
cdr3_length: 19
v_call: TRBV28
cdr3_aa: CASSFPTIFSGRAQNEQYF
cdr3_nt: TGTGCCAGCAGTTTTCCGACTATCTTTAGCGGGAGGGCCCAAAACGAGCAGTACTTC

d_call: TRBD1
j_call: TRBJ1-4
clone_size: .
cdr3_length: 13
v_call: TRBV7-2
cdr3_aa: CASSFGTGKKLFF
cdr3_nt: TGTGCCAGCAGCTTCGGGACAGGGAAAAAACTGTTTTTT

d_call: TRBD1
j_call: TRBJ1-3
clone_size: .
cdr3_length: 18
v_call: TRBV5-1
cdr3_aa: CASSPLGSGQGAGNTIYF
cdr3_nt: TGCGCCAGCAGCCCACTTGGGTCGGGACAGGGGGCTGGGAACACCATATATTTT

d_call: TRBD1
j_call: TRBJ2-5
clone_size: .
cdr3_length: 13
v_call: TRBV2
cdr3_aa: CASGIRQGAAQYF
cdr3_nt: TGTGCCAGCGGGATAAGACAGGGGGCGGCCCAGTACTTC

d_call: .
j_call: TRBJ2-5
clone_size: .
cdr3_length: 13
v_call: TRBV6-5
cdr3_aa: CASSYSYQETQYF
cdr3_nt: TGTGCCAGCAGTTACTCCTACCAAGAGACCCAGTACTTC

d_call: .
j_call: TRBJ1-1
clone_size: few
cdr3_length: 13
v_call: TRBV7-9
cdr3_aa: CASSLQENTEAFF
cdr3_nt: TGTGCCAGCAGCTTACAGGAGAACACTGAAGCTTTCTTT

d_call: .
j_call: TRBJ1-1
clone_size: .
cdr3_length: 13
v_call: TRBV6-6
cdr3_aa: CASSFGQNTEAFF
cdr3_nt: TGTGCCAGCAGTTTTGGACAGAACACTGAAGCTTTCTTT

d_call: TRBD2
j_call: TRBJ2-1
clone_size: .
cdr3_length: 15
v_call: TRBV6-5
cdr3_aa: CASSRAGVGDNEQFF
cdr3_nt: TGTGCCAGCAGTAGAGCGGGAGTGGGAGACAATGAGCAGTTCTTC